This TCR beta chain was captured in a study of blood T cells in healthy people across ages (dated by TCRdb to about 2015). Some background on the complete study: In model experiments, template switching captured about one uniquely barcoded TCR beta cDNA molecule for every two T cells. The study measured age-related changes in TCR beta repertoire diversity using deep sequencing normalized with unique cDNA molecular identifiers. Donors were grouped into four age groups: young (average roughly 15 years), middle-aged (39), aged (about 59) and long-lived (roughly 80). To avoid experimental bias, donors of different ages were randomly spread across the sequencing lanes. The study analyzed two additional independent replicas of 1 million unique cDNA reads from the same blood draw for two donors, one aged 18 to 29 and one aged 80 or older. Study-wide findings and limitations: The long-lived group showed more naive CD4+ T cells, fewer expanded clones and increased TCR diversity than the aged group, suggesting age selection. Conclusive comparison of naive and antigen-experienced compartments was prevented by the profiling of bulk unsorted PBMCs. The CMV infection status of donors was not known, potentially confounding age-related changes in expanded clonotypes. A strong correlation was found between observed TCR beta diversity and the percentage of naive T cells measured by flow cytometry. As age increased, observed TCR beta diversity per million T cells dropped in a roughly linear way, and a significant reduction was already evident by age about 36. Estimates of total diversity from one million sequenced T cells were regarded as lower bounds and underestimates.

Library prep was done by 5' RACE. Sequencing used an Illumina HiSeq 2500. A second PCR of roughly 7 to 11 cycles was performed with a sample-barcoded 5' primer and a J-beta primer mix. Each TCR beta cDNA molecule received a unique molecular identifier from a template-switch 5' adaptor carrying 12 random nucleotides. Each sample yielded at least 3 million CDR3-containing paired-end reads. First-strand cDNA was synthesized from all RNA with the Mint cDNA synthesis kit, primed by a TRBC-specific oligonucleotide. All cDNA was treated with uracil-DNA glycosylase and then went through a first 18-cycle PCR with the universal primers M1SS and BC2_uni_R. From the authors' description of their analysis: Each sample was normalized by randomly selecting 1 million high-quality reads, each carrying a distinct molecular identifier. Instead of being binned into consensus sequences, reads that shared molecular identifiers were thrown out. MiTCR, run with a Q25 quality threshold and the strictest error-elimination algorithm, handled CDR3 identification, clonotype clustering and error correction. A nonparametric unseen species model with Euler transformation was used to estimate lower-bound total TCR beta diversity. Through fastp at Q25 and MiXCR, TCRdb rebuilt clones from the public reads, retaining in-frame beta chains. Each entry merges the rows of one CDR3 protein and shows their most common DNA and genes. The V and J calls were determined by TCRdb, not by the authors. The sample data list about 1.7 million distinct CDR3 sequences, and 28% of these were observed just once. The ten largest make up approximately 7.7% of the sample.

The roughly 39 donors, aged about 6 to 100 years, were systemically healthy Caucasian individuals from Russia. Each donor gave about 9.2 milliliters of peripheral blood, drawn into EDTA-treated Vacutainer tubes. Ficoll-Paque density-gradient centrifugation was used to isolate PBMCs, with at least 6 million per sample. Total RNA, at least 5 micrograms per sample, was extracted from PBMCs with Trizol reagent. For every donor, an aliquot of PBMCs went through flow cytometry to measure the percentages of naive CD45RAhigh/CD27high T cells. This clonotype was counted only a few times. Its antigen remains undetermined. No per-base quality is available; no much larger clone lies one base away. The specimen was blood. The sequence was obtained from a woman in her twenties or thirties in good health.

DNA sequence: TGTGCCACCAGTGACCGGGGGACACTCTTATACAATGAGCAGTTCTTC. The translation is CATSDRGTLLYNEQFF. The chain links TRBV24-1 with TRBJ2-1; the D gene could be either TRBD1 or TRBD2, each agreeing at 6 bases. Including the terminal cysteine and phenylalanine, the CDR3 comprises 16 residues. The only DNA kept is the CDR3, 48 bases in frame from the first base. CDR1 and CDR2, looked up from the germline V gene, are KGHDR and SFDVKD. V gives up 4 bases and J gives up 4 bases, and the segment between their germline ends measures 16 bases.